This TCR beta chain was recorded in a study of metastatic and nonmetastatic thyroid tumors (dated by TCRdb to 2020 to 2022). Looking at the study overall: The researchers compared repertoires between peripheral blood samples and tumor or nodule tissue samples from patients with malignant or benign thyroid disease. General conclusions and limits of the study: In both blood and tumor samples, malignant tumors were reported to have significantly higher TCR beta diversity than benign nodules.

Library construction relied on PCR. Instrument on record: Illumina HiSeq 4000. The TCR beta-chain CDR3 region of each patient was profiled by high-throughput sequencing. The source study handled its data this way. A classifier to discriminate distant-metastatic papillary thyroid cancer patients was built from CDR3 differences across clinicopathological groups. To measure repertoire diversity the researchers used the Shannon index, while the Morisita-Horn index served to gauge how similar the tumor and blood repertoires were. The public reads were reprocessed in TCRdb via fastp at Q25 and MiXCR, keeping in-frame beta chains. TCRdb, not the authors, supplied the V and J calls. Here the sample has approximately 31,000 clones; about 20% occur a single time. The ten largest clones capture less than 25% of the sample. This clone was picked up one time. Its antigen is not yet known. No base-level quality is on record; no much larger clone is a single base apart. Single-read evidence is weak.

V loses 2 bases, J loses 2 bases, and the germline ends lie 5 bases apart. The CDR3 numbers 13 residues from cysteine through phenylalanine. Only the CDR3 part of the read is kept: 39 bases, read in frame from the first base. The CDR1 and CDR2 encoded by the germline V gene (reference sequence) are SGHNT and YYREEE. No patient had received any treatment before thyroid surgery. Using T-cell receptor beta sequencing, the study looked back at clinical samples from patients collected from the early 2010s to the late 2010s. What was sequenced was blood. This TCR was sampled from a female donor with papillary thyroid cancer or a benign thyroid nodule (not recorded which). Some clones in this sample may be carry-over from other donors' samples. The sequence joins TRBV5-4 to TRBJ1-5, with the D gene uncertain. CDR3 sequence: CASSFERNQPQHF. The DNA sequence is given as TGTGCCAGCAGCTTTGAGCGCAATCAGCCCCAGCATTTT.